The entry below gives a single T cell receptor (beta chain) sequence along with its context. Its antigen is undetermined. The data stem from a study of cytotoxic CD8 clonotypes in ibrutinib-treated CLL. General study points: Against age-matched healthy donors, baseline clonality ran higher and tracked circulating CD8+ T-cell counts. Baseline levels were approached again at progression, after clonality had risen at ibrutinib response.

V was pared by 0 bases and J by 4 bases, with 7 bases of the junction left unmatched. The CDR3 has 16 residues. Germline V CDR1 and CDR2: SGHNT, YYREEE (reference sequence). This table comes from immunoSEQ multiplex PCR, and its TCRdb copy is limited to in-frame clones, with some not included. This sample has approximately 170,000 clones; roughly 84% occur once, and the top ten carry 3%. This specimen was PBMCs, taken at disease progression, from a patient treated with ibrutinib. The chain is built from TRBV5-4 and TRBJ1-1, with 9 nucleotides matching TRBD1. This clonotype was sampled from a human donor with chronic lymphocytic leukemia. The CDR3 here is CASSLGGQGRGTEAFF. The CDR3 DNA follows: TGTGCCAGCAGCTTGGGTGGACAGGGGAGAGGCACTGAAGCTTTCTTT. Filled out from reference TRBV5-4 and TRBJ1-1, the complete variable domain reads ETGVTQSPTHLIKTRGQQVTLRCSSQSGHNTVSWYQQALGQGPQFIFQYYREEENGRGNFPPRFSGLQFPNYSSELNVNALELDDSALYLCASSLGGQGRGTEAFFGQGTRLTVV.